This T cell receptor beta chain was captured in a study of blood T cell repertoires in COVID-19. Study information: Samples representing acute and convalescent COVID-19 were sourced from the United States, Italy and Spain. PBMCs, B-cell-depleted T cells, or T cells provided the cDNA or gDNA that made up the material.

Clones were sequenced by immunoSEQ multiplex PCR, and TCRdb holds only the in-frame ones, with some missing. The table has about 49,000 clones, about four fifths seen once; the top ten hold around 2.8%. The germline gives CDR1 SGHVS, CDR2 FQNEAQ. The CDR3 contains 15 residues. Trimming removed 5 bases from V and 8 bases from J; junction bases left unmatched: 11. The sample was peripheral blood. This TCR was recovered from a woman in her sixties or seventies with acute or convalescent COVID-19. This chain links TRBV7-8 with TRBJ2-1; 8 bases map to TRBD2. The CDR3 nucleotides read TGTGCCAGCAGCCCAAATCCGGGACTAGTCTATGAGCAGTTCTTC. This translates into CASSPNPGLVYEQFF.